Listed below are T cell receptor beta chains from one sample, sequenced in a study of blood T cell repertoires in COVID-19. Here immunoSEQ multiplex PCR was the method, and the copy in TCRdb shows in-frame clones only, minus some. Here the sample spans approximately 270,000 clones, under 90% being singletons. The sample comprised PBMCs or T cells enriched from blood (not recorded which). The receptors here all came from a woman in her sixties or seventies who had recovered from COVID-19. CDR3s include the opening cysteine and the closing phenylalanine or tryptophan. Each record gives: J gene, D gene, V gene, clone size, CDR3 protein, CDR3 DNA. D genes are given only for firm matches. The size entry is marked missing in some rows and otherwise reads once, few, many or a size class.

TRBJ2-7,.,TRBV7-9,.,CASSLGAGVTYEQYF,TGTGCCAGCAGCTTAGGGGCAGGGGTGACCTACGAGCAGTACTTC
TRBJ1-2,.,TRBV6-5,.,CASKQGYYGYTF,TGTGCCAGCAAGCAGGGATACTATGGCTACACCTTC
TRBJ1-1,.,TRBV12-3/TRBV12-4,.,CASSLGGPEAFF,TGTGCCAGCAGCCTAGGAGGGCCAGAAGCTTTCTTT
TRBJ2-1,TRBD2,TRBV7-6,.,CASSSLAGGGANEQFF,TGTGCCAGCAGCTCCCTAGCGGGAGGAGGTGCGAATGAGCAGTTCTTC
TRBJ2-3,TRBD2,TRBV9,.,CASSVGGGNQGTQYF,TGTGCCAGCAGCGTAGGCGGGGGTAATCAGGGTACGCAGTATTTT
TRBJ1-2,.,TRBV7-2,.,CASSPQGPALLKGYTF,TGTGCCAGCAGCCCTCAGGGCCCGGCTCTCCTTAAGGGCTACACCTTC
TRBJ1-5,.,TRBV28,.,CASSLGAMSNQPQHF,TGTGCCAGCTCTCTTGGGGCGATGAGCAATCAGCCCCAGCATTTT
TRBJ1-1,.,TRBV12-5,.,CASGAGVSRGEAFF,TGTGCTAGTGGGGCCGGGGTCTCGCGAGGGGAAGCTTTCTTT
TRBJ2-1,TRBD1,TRBV19,once,CASSLGQGIEQFF,TGTGCCAGTAGTCTAGGACAGGGGATTGAGCAGTTCTTC
TRBJ1-1,.,TRBV10-3,.,CAITAAGVLNTEAFF,TGTGCCATCACTGCAGCGGGGGTGTTGAACACTGAAGCTTTCTTT
TRBJ2-7,.,TRBV7-9,.,CASSPAIVYEQYF,TGTGCCAGCAGCCCCGCGATAGTCTACGAGCAGTACTTC
TRBJ1-1,.,TRBV4-2,.,CASRSVQEESTEAFF,TGTGCCAGCAGATCCGTCCAGGAAGAGAGCACTGAAGCTTTCTTT
TRBJ2-5,TRBD1,TRBV29-1,.,CSARQGAFETQYF,TGCAGCGCCCGACAGGGGGCCTTCGAGACCCAGTACTTC
TRBJ1-1,.,TRBV3-1/TRBV3-2,.,CASSQTDTTWGEAFF,TGTGCCAGCAGCCAAACGGACACCACTTGGGGTGAAGCTTTCTTT
TRBJ2-5,TRBD1,TRBV28,.,CASVPGTVQETQYF,TGTGCCAGCGTCCCTGGGACAGTACAAGAGACCCAGTACTTC
TRBJ1-2,TRBD1,TRBV2,.,CASSAGGYGYTF,TGTGCCAGCAGTGCAGGGGGGTATGGCTACACCTTC
TRBJ1-6,TRBD1,TRBV6-5,.,CASSSGTGVNSPLHF,TGTGCCAGCAGTTCCGGGACAGGGGTTAATTCACCCCTCCACTTT
TRBJ2-6,TRBD1,TRBV7-3,.,CASRPTGTPNSGANVLTF,TGTGCCAGCAGACCGACAGGGACCCCCAACTCTGGGGCCAACGTCCTGACTTTC
TRBJ2-3,TRBD2,TRBV4-1,.,CASSQDSAGGWIDTQYF,TGCGCCAGCAGCCAAGATTCGGCGGGGGGGTGGATAGATACGCAGTATTTT
TRBJ1-5,.,TRBV11-2,.,CASSEPGDSDQPQHF,TGTGCCAGCAGCGAACCCGGGGATTCGGATCAGCCCCAGCATTTT
TRBJ1-2,TRBD1,TRBV3-1/TRBV3-2,.,CASSQELTGGRFGYTF,TGTGCCAGCAGCCAAGAATTGACAGGGGGTAGGTTTGGCTACACCTTC
TRBJ2-1,.,TRBV24-1,.,CATSDFTGIQVFF,TGTGCCACCAGTGATTTTACAGGGATACAGGTGTTCTTC
TRBJ2-1,.,TRBV12-3/TRBV12-4,.,CASSFSRNEQFF,TGTGCCAGCAGTTTCTCCAGAAATGAGCAGTTCTTC
TRBJ1-1,.,TRBV19,once,CASSPGQLEAFF,TGTGCCAGTAGTCCCGGACAGCTGGAAGCTTTCTTT
TRBJ2-5,.,TRBV5-1,.,CASSPGAEETQYF,TGCGCCAGCAGCCCTGGGGCGGAAGAGACCCAGTACTTC
TRBJ1-4,.,TRBV2,.,CASSEALGTNEKLFF,TGTGCCAGCAGTGAAGCTTTGGGCACTAATGAAAAACTGTTTTTT
TRBJ1-5,TRBD1,TRBV4-1,.,CASSLLGTGINQPQHF,TGCGCCAGCAGCCTCCTGGGGACAGGGATAAATCAGCCCCAGCATTTT
TRBJ1-5,.,TRBV7-3,.,CASSLGPNQPQHF,TGTGCCAGCAGCTTAGGGCCCAATCAGCCCCAGCATTTT
TRBJ2-3,.,TRBV24-1,.,CATAGGSTDTQYF,TGTGCCACCGCGGGCGGTAGCACAGATACGCAGTATTTT
TRBJ2-3,.,TRBV29-1,.,CSVAGITRDTQYF,TGCAGCGTGGCGGGGATAACAAGAGATACGCAGTATTTT
TRBJ2-3,TRBD2,TRBV9,.,CASSVDGGGADTQYF,TGTGCCAGCAGCGTAGACGGCGGGGGGGCAGATACGCAGTATTTT
TRBJ1-4,.,TRBV28,once,CASSSTNEKLFF,TGTGCCAGCAGTTCGACTAATGAAAAACTGTTTTTT
TRBJ2-7,TRBD2,TRBV25-1,.,CASSPRGRGTTREQYF,TGTGCCAGCAGCCCGAGGGGTCGCGGGACTACTCGGGAGCAGTACTTC
TRBJ1-5,.,TRBV30,.,CAWSSGVSNQPQHF,TGTGCCTGGAGTTCAGGGGTGAGCAATCAGCCCCAGCATTTT
TRBJ2-7,TRBD1,TRBV5-1,.,CASSHVSPGGLDEQYF,TGCGCCAGCAGTCACGTCTCGCCAGGGGGCCTGGACGAGCAGTACTTC
TRBJ1-5,.,TRBV20-1,.,CSARTEQPQHF,TGCAGTGCTAGAACGGAGCAGCCCCAGCATTTT
TRBJ2-5,TRBD1,TRBV7-3,.,CASSPGTGLGTQYF,TGTGCCAGCAGCCCCGGGACAGGACTCGGGACCCAGTACTTC
TRBJ1-3,.,TRBV5-1,few,CASSSQGNTIYF,TGCGCCAGCAGTTCACAGGGAAACACCATATATTTT
TRBJ2-7,.,TRBV5-6,.,CASSPDRNEQYF,TGTGCCAGCAGCCCAGACAGGAACGAGCAGTACTTC
TRBJ2-5,.,TRBV5-5,.,CASSLGQKQETQYF,TGTGCCAGCAGCTTGGGTCAGAAACAAGAGACCCAGTACTTC
TRBJ2-1,.,TRBV19,.,CASSIGVLPYNEQFF,TGTGCCAGTAGTATCGGGGTGCTACCCTACAATGAGCAGTTCTTC
TRBJ1-2,.,TRBV10-3,.,CATPGQDSSGYTF,TGTGCCACCCCGGGACAAGACTCTAGTGGCTACACCTTC
TRBJ1-2,.,TRBV7-8,.,CASSPTLRQNYGYTF,TGTGCCAGCAGCCCCACCCTAAGACAAAACTATGGCTACACCTTC
TRBJ2-2,.,TRBV7-3,.,CASSFGGTGELFF,TGTGCCAGCAGCTTCGGAGGGACCGGGGAGCTGTTTTTT
TRBJ2-3,TRBD1,TRBV3-1/TRBV3-2,.,CAARGLSTDTQYF,TGTGCCGCGAGGGGGCTAAGCACAGATACGCAGTATTTT
TRBJ2-7,TRBD1,TRBV27,.,CASSQTGGIWEQYF,TGTGCCAGCAGCCAGACAGGGGGCATCTGGGAGCAGTACTTC
TRBJ2-2,TRBD1,TRBV24-1,.,CATTRQGDTGELFF,TGTGCCACCACCCGACAGGGGGACACCGGGGAGCTGTTTTTT